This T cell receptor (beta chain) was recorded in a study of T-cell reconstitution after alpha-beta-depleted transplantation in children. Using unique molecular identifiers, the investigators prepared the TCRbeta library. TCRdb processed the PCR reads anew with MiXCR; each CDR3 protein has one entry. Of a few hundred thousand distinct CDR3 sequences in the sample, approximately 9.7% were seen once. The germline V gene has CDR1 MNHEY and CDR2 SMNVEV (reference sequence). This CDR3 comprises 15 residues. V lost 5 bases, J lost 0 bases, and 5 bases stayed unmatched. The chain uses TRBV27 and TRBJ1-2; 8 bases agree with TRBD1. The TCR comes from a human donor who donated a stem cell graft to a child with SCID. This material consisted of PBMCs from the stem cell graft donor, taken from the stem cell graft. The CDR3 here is CASSRAGGPNYGYTF. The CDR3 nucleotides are TGTGCCAGCAGTAGGGCAGGGGGCCCTAACTATGGCTACACCTTC.